This note documents a single T cell receptor (beta chain) sequence. The data are from a study of blood T cell repertoires in COVID-19. Study-level information: PBMCs, B-cell-depleted T cells, or T cells were the source of the cDNA or gDNA that made up the material.

How the authors handled the data: Reference gene primer amplification gave estimated nucleated cell counts. This table comes from immunoSEQ multiplex PCR, and its TCRdb copy is limited to in-frame clones, with some not included. V and J calls and clone size are copied from that table; D and trimming were computed from the DNA. The sample contains 150,000 to 200,000 clones, about 80% of which appear only once. The Seattle patients joined while their infection was active and were tracked longitudinally afterward. In germline, CDR1 is GTSNPN, CDR2 SVGIG (reference sequence). Trimming cost V 5 bases and J 2 bases, with 13 bases left between them. The CDR3 consists of 14 residues.

The sequencing sample was made of peripheral blood. The clonotype comes from a woman aged 40 to 50 with COVID-19, enrolled during active disease. The chain uses TRBV30 and TRBJ1-5, with a possible D match to TRBD1 (5 bases). The CDR3 coding sequence is TGTGCCTGGGGGGGGAGCCAGGGCAATCAGCCCCAGCATTTT. It yields the protein CAWGGSQGNQPQHF.